The 29 T cell receptor beta chains below all came from one sample that was sequenced in a study of shared clonotypes between healthy human individuals. Profiled with immunoSEQ multiplex PCR; TCRdb holds only in-frame clones, not every one. The sample consists of around 2,000,000 clones, about 92% of them appearing once. Naive CD8 cells, CD45RO-negative and positively selected for CCR7, excluded terminally differentiated effector memory CD45RA+ cells. Specimen: naive CD8+ T cells from PBMCs. These receptors all come from a man aged 18 to 30 in good health. Some clones in this sample may be carry-over from other donors' samples.

The chain has TRBV10-3 and TRBJ1-2; D is unclear. The CDR3 length is 13 residues. Germline CDR1 ENHRY, CDR2 SYGVKD. Trimming took 6 bases from V and 8 from J, leaving 16 bases between them. In DNA form, the CDR3 reads TGTGCCATCAGCGGCACCCTTGGTGAGGGCTACACCTTC. Encoded protein: CAISGTLGEGYTF.

Comment on this clone: Other DNA sequences in this sample translate to the same CDR3. The chain recombines TRBV27 with TRBJ2-1; TRBD2 agrees at 12 bases. V trimming: 6 bases; J trimming: 4 bases; junction bases outside the gene matches: 1. Germline V gene sequence: CDR1 MNHEY, CDR2 SMNVEV (reference sequence). This CDR3 contains 14 residues. The DNA of the CDR3 is TGTGCCAGCAGGCTAGCGGGAGGGTACAATGAGCAGTTCTTC. It specifies CASRLAGGYNEQFF.

This chain connects TRBV6-6 to TRBJ2-5; the match to TRBD1 covers 9 bases. The CDR3 has 14 amino acids. V lost 6 bases, J lost 6 bases, and 8 bases stayed unmatched. Germline CDR1 MNHNY, CDR2 SVGAGI (reference sequence). In nucleotides, the CDR3 is TGTGCCAGCAGCACACAGGGGGCGGGGAAGACCCAGTACTTC. This codes for CASSTQGAGKTQYF.

The chain recombines TRBV6-5 with TRBJ2-2; 7 nucleotides align to TRBD2. CDR3 size: 13 residues. CDR1 is MNHEY and CDR2 is SVGAGI in the germline V gene. V was pared by 5 bases and J by 6 bases, with 3 bases of the junction left unmatched. CDR3 sequence reads: CASSRDYPGELFF. The CDR3 DNA sequence: TGTGCCAGCAGTCGGGACTACCCCGGGGAGCTGTTTTTT.

The table lists this clone with a count of one. V usage is TRBV29-1 and J usage is TRBJ1-1; D might be TRBD1 (6 bases). This CDR3 region has 15 residues. The germline gives CDR1 SQVTM, CDR2 ANQGSEA. The V gene lost 6 bases and the J gene lost 1 base, with 18 bases spanning the gap. The CDR3 reads CSVNPTPGQNTEAFF. CDR3 in DNA: TGCAGCGTCAACCCAACTCCGGGACAGAACACTGAAGCTTTCTTT.

This clone was seen once. The rearrangement joins TRBV7-8 to TRBJ2-5; the D gene is possibly TRBD2 (5 bases). There are 14 residues in the CDR3. Trimming stripped 1 base from V and 5 bases from J, with 11 bases between. CDR1 and CDR2 (germline): SGHVS, FQNEAQ. CDR3: CASSLGGSRETQYF. DNA for the CDR3: TGTGCCAGCAGCTTAGGAGGGTCACGGGAGACCCAGTACTTC.

The CDR3 reads CATSILPRGRQAFF. CDR3 nucleotides: TGTGCCACCAGCATTCTTCCCAGGGGGCGACAAGCTTTCTTT. This chain connects TRBV15 to TRBJ1-1; 8 nucleotides align to TRBD1. CDR3 size: 14 residues. The V and J ends lost 4 bases and 9 bases, in that order; junction bases with no gene match: 10. Germline V gives CDR1 LNHNV, CDR2 YYDKDF (reference sequence).

The table lists this clone with a count of one. The chain couples TRBV29-1 to TRBJ2-7; the D is unclear. From germline, CDR1 is SQVTM and CDR2 ANQGSEA. V was cut by 6 bases and J by 3 bases, with 9 bases left in between. This CDR3 region has 11 residues. CDR3 bases: TGCAGCGTATTCACGGACTACGAGCAGTACTTC. Encoded protein: CSVFTDYEQYF.

Here the CDR3 DNA reads TGTGCCACCAGCAGCCCACTAGTCAGGGGTTTCCACAATGAGCAGTTCTTC. It is translated as CATSSPLVRGFHNEQFF. The chain joins TRBV15 to TRBJ2-1, with a tentative D call TRBD1 (6 bases). Germline V gives CDR1 LNHNV, CDR2 YYDKDF (reference sequence). The V end was cut by 3 bases, the J end by 5 bases, with 20 bases between. This CDR3 comprises 17 residues.

A note on this clone: Other DNA sequences in the same sample also yield this CDR3. The chain combines TRBV19 with TRBJ1-5, with 8 positions matching TRBD1. Losses at the gene ends were 5 bases for V and 4 bases for J; bases not matched to a gene: 1. This CDR3 is 13 amino acids long. Germline-derived CDR1 and CDR2 are LNHDA and SQIVND (reference sequence). The CDR3 region has the DNA TGTGCCAGTAGTGACAGGGGAAATCAGCCCCAGCATTTT. As protein: CASSDRGNQPQHF.

This chain connects TRBV4-2 to TRBJ1-4; no reliable D call. CDR1 LGHNA and CDR2 YNFKEQ come from the germline V gene. V was clipped by 3 bases and J by 7 bases, with 12 bases between them. The CDR3 extends over 14 amino acids. The CDR3 sequence is CASSHLLAGEKLFF. In DNA form, the CDR3 reads TGTGCCAGCAGCCACCTTTTGGCCGGTGAAAAACTGTTTTTT.

The chain combines TRBV30 with TRBJ1-5; tentative D call: TRBD1 (5 bases). V was cut by 0 bases and J by 3 bases, with 15 bases left in between. The CDR3 length is 16 residues. CDR1 and CDR2 (germline): GTSNPN, SVGIG (reference sequence). For the CDR3, the DNA is TGTGCCTGGAGTGTCGATCTAGGGGTGCCCAATCAGCCCCAGCATTTT. Amino acids: CAWSVDLGVPNQPQHF.

This chain connects TRBV19 to TRBJ1-1; D remains ambiguous. Germline values: CDR1 LNHDA, CDR2 SQIVND (reference sequence). CDR3 length: 13 amino acids. Trimming pared 6 bases from V and 1 base from J, leaving 9 bases between. CDR3: CASRGPGNTEAFF. CDR3 bases: TGTGCCAGTAGGGGCCCTGGGAACACTGAAGCTTTCTTT.

The V gene is TRBV27, the J gene TRBJ1-1; possibly TRBD1 for D (5 bases). The V gene's germline CDR1 is MNHEY and CDR2 SMNVEV (reference sequence). Trimming shortened V by 3 bases and J by 3 bases, and 14 bases separated the two germline ends. The CDR3 covers 15 residues. The CDR3 nucleotides read TGTGCCAGCAGTTTCAGGGCTGGGAGGGACACTGAAGCTTTCTTT. Translated: CASSFRAGRDTEAFF.

This rearrangement joins TRBV9 to TRBJ2-2; 10 bases map to TRBD1. In germline, CDR1 is SGDLS, CDR2 YYNGEE. V was pared by 4 bases and J by 6 bases, with 9 bases of the junction left unmatched. The CDR3 sequence is 16 residues long. The CDR3 region is CASSPAGTGVAGELFF. The CDR3 nucleotides read TGTGCCAGCAGCCCAGCCGGGACAGGGGTGGCCGGGGAGCTGTTTTTT.

This sequence joins TRBV7-6 and TRBJ2-6; D not resolved. Per germline, CDR1 SGHVS and CDR2 FNYEAQ. Trimming left V 0 bases short and J 0 bases short, with 3 bases between. The CDR3 contains 15 residues. In DNA form, the CDR3 reads TGTGCCAGCAGCTTAGCCCACTCTGGGGCCAACGTCCTGACTTTC. Translating gives CASSLAHSGANVLTF.

The V and J genes are TRBV13 and TRBJ1-2; D may be TRBD1 (6 bases). This CDR3 region has 15 residues. The V and J ends lost 4 bases and 5 bases respectively, with 17 bases between them. Germline CDR1 is PRHDT and CDR2 is FYEKMQ (reference sequence). CDR3 residues: CASSSQGVWAYGYTF. The CDR3 coding sequence is TGTGCCAGCAGCTCACAGGGAGTATGGGCGTATGGCTACACCTTC.

The chain links TRBV7-9 to TRBJ2-7; maybe TRBD1 (6 bases). This CDR3 has 15 residues. Germline assignment: CDR1 SEHNR and CDR2 FQNEAQ (reference sequence). V lost 2 bases and J 2 bases, leaving 13 bases between the germline ends. CDR3 in amino acids: CASSLLQGGTYEQYF. The DNA for the CDR3 is TGTGCCAGCAGCTTATTACAGGGTGGTACCTACGAGCAGTACTTC.

This rearrangement joins TRBV28 to TRBJ2-7; 12 bases map to TRBD2. There are 15 residues in the CDR3. V lost 5 bases to trimming and J lost 3 bases; unmatched junction nucleotides: 5. Germline V gene sequence: CDR1 MDHEN, CDR2 SYDVKM. The CDR3 loop is CASSPQTSGSYEQYF. CDR3 bases: TGTGCCAGCAGTCCACAGACTAGCGGGAGCTACGAGCAGTACTTC.

This rearrangement joins TRBV6-1 to TRBJ1-1; D is possibly TRBD1 (6 bases). With 3 bases removed from V and 1 base from J, the gap between germline ends came to 12 bases. This CDR3 has 15 amino acids. Germline V lookup: CDR1 MNHNS, CDR2 SASEGT. The CDR3 sequence is CASSEGHISNTEAFF. The CDR3, as DNA: TGTGCCAGCAGTGAGGGACACATTTCGAACACTGAAGCTTTCTTT.

The rearrangement uses TRBV7-6 and TRBJ2-7; TRBD1 aligns across 7 bases. The CDR3 covers 13 residues. The ends lost 6 bases at V and 2 bases at J; junction bases unmatched: 4. Germline V gives CDR1 SGHVS, CDR2 FNYEAQ. Here the CDR3 DNA reads TGTGCCAGCAGTCCGGGACAGCCCTACGAGCAGTACTTC. Translated: CASSPGQPYEQYF.

The chain links TRBV4-3 to TRBJ2-1, with D maybe TRBD2 (6 bases). V was pared by 0 bases and J by 8 bases, with 17 bases between. Germline V CDR1 and CDR2: LGHNA, YSLEER. The CDR3 contains 16 residues. CDR3 coding DNA: TGCGCCAGCAGCCAAGAGCCACCGGGAGTAGTCGATGAGCAGTTCTTC. This codes for CASSQEPPGVVDEQFF.

Remarks on this clone: The sample has other DNA sequences that encode this CDR3 too. This chain connects TRBV27 to TRBJ2-7; 11 nucleotides align to TRBD2. The CDR3 runs to 14 residues. The trim removed 5 bases at V and 7 bases at J, leaving 7 bases unmatched. Germline-derived CDR1 and CDR2 are MNHEY and SMNVEV (reference sequence). The CDR3 here is CASSLSGRAGEQYF. CDR3 DNA sequence: TGTGCCAGCAGTCTTAGCGGGAGGGCCGGTGAGCAGTACTTC.

The chain combines TRBV19 with TRBJ2-1; D unclear. CDR3 length equals 13 residues. V shed 4 bases and J shed 2 bases, with 6 bases lying between them. Germline V gene lookup returns CDR1 LNHDA and CDR2 SQIVND (reference sequence). For the CDR3, the DNA is TGTGCCAGTAGTACCGACCCCTACAATGAGCAGTTCTTC. This sequence encodes CASSTDPYNEQFF.

V and J are TRBV7-9 and TRBJ1-2; TRBD1 aligns across 8 bases. The CDR3 runs 15 residues. J gave up 4 bases and V 1 base, and 5 bases lay outside the gene matches. CDR1 is SEHNR, CDR2 FQNEAQ, per germline (reference sequence). The CDR3 reads CASSLGDRHPYGYTF. The CDR3 bases are TGTGCCAGCAGCTTAGGGGACAGGCACCCCTATGGCTACACCTTC.

The genes are TRBV19 and TRBJ1-5; no reliable D call. The CDR3 runs to 15 residues. Germline-derived CDR1 and CDR2 are LNHDA and SQIVND (reference sequence). V lost 3 bases and J 3 bases, leaving 12 bases between the germline ends. The CDR3: CASSIVGLLNQPQHF. The CDR3 DNA reads as TGTGCCAGTAGTATCGTGGGCCTCCTCAATCAGCCCCAGCATTTT.

The chain carries TRBV30 and TRBJ1-1; no clear D gene. V was trimmed by 0 bases and J by 10 bases, leaving 9 bases between them. Germline V gene lookup returns CDR1 GTSNPN and CDR2 SVGIG (reference sequence). This CDR3 region has 11 residues. The CDR3 sequence: CAWSVPLGAFF. CDR3 sequence (DNA): TGTGCCTGGAGTGTACCCTTGGGAGCTTTCTTT.

About this clone itself: This same CDR3 is encoded by further DNA sequences in the sample. The gene calls are TRBV11-2 and TRBJ2-2; D is ambiguous. The germline CDR1 and CDR2 sequences are SGHAT and FQNNGV. The CDR3 runs to 13 residues. Trimming shortened V by 2 bases and J by 5 bases, and 6 bases separated the two germline ends. The CDR3 sequence is CASSLRGTGELFF. The CDR3 DNA is TGTGCCAGCAGCTTAAGAGGAACCGGGGAGCTGTTTTTT.

The chain recombines TRBV27 with TRBJ2-7; D is possibly TRBD2 (6 bases). V dropped 5 bases and J dropped 2 bases, with 13 bases sitting between them. The CDR3 has 14 amino acids. Per germline, CDR1 MNHEY and CDR2 SMNVEV (reference sequence). This chain's CDR3 is CASSGDGGPYEQYF. For the CDR3, the DNA is TGTGCCAGCAGTGGGGACGGGGGACCCTACGAGCAGTACTTC.